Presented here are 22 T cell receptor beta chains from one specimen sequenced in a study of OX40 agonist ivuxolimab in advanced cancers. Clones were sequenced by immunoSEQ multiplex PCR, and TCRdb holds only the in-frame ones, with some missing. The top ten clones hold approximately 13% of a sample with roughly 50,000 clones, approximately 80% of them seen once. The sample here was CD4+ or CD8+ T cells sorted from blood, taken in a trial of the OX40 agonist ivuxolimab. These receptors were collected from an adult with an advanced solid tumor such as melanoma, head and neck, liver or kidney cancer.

The chain's CDR3 is CASSRERRGYSPLHF. The DNA of the CDR3 is TGTGCCAGCAGCAGAGAAAGGCGGGGTTATTCACCCCTCCACTTT. The rearrangement uses TRBV11-2 and TRBJ1-6; D unclear. V shed 5 bases and J shed 8 bases, with 16 bases lying between them. The CDR3 has 15 amino acids. From germline, CDR1 is SGHAT and CDR2 FQNNGV.

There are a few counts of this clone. The CDR3 region is CASNSQGAGNTIYF. DNA of the CDR3: TGTGCCAGCAATTCACAGGGAGCTGGAAACACCATATATTTT. The chain links TRBV28 to TRBJ1-3; tentatively, D is TRBD1 (6 bases). Germline values: CDR1 MDHEN, CDR2 SYDVKM. The CDR3 is made up of 14 amino acids. Deletions cut 7 bases from V and 2 bases from J, with 12 bases between. The full variable domain, completed using reference TRBV28 and TRBJ1-3, is DVKVTQSSRYLVKRTGEKVFLECVQDMDHENMFWYRQDPGLGLRLIYFSYDVKMKEKGDIPEGYSVSREKKERFSLILESASTNQTSMYLCASNSQGAGNTIYFGEGSWLTVV.

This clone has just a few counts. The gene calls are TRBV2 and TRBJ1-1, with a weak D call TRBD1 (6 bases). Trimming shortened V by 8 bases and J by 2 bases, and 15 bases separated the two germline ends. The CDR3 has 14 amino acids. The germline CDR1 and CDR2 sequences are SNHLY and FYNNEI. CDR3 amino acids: CASHAGARNTEAFF. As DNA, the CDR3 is TGTGCCAGCCACGCGGGGGCGCGAAACACTGAAGCTTTCTTT. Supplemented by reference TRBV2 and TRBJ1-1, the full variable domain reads EPEVTQTPSHQVTQMGQEVILRCVPISNHLYFYWYRQILGQKVEFLVSFYNNEISEKSEIFDDQFSVERPDGSNFTLKIRSTKLEDSAMYFCASHAGARNTEAFFGQGTRLTVV.

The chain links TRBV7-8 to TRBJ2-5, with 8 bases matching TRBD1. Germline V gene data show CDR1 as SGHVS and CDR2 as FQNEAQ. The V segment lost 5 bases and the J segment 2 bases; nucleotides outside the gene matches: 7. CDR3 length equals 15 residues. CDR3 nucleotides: TGTGCCAGCAGCATGGACAGGGTGGGGCAAGAGACCCAGTACTTC. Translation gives CASSMDRVGQETQYF.

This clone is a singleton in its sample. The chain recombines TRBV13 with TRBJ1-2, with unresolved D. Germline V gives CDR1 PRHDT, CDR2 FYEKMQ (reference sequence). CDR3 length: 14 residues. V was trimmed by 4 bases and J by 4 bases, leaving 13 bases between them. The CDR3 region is CASSSTAEPYGYTF. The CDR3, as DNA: TGTGCCAGCAGCTCCACGGCGGAACCCTATGGCTACACCTTC.

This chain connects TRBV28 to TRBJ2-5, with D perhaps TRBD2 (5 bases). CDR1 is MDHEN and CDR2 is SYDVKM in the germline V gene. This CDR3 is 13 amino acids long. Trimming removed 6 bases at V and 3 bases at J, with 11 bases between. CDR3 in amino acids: CASSPRAEETQYF. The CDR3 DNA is TGTGCCAGCAGCCCGAGGGCGGAAGAGACCCAGTACTTC.

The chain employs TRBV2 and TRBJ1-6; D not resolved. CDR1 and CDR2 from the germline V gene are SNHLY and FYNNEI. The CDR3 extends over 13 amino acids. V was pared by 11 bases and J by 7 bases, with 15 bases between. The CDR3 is CACHPAPNSPLHF. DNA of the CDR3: TGTGCCTGCCATCCAGCCCCCAATTCACCCCTCCACTTT.

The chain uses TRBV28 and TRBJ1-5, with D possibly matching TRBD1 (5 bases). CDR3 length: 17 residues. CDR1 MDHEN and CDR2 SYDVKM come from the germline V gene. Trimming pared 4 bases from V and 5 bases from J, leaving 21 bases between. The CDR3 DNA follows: TGTGCCAGCAGTTACCCACACCTGAGGGGACCGGATCAGCCCCAGCATTTT. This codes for CASSYPHLRGPDQPQHF. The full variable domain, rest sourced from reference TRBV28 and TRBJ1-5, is DVKVTQSSRYLVKRTGEKVFLECVQDMDHENMFWYRQDPGLGLRLIYFSYDVKMKEKGDIPEGYSVSREKKERFSLILESASTNQTSMYLCASSYPHLRGPDQPQHFGDGTRLSIL.

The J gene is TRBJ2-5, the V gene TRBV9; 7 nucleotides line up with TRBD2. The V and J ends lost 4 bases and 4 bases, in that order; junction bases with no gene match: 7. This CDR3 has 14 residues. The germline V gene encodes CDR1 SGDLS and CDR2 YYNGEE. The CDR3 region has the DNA TGTGCCAGCAGCATAGGGAGGGCAAGAGAGACCCAGTACTTC. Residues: CASSIGRARETQYF.

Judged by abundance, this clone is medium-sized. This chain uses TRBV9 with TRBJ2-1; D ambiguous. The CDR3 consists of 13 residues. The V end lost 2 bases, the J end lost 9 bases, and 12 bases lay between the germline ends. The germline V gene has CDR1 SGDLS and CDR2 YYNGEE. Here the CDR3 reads CASSVNSDREQFF. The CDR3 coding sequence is TGTGCCAGCAGCGTGAACTCAGACCGTGAGCAGTTCTTC.

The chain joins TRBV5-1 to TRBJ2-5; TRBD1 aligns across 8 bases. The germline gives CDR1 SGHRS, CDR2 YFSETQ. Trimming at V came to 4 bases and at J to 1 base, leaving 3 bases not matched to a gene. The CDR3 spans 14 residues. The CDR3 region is CASSEGQVQETQYF. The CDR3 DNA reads TGCGCCAGCAGCGAGGGACAGGTCCAAGAGACCCAGTACTTC.

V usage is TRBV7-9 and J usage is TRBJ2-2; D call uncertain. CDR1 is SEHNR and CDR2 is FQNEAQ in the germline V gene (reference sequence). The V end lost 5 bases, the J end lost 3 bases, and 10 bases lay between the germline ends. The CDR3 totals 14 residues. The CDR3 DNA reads TGTGCCAGCAGCCCCGCCCTCGACACCGGGGAGCTGTTTTTT. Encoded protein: CASSPALDTGELFF.

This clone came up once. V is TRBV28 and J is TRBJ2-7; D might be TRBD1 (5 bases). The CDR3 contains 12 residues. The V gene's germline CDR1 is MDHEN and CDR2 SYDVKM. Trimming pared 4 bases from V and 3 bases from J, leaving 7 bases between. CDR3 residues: CASSWGNYEQYF. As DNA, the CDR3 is TGTGCCAGCAGTTGGGGCAACTACGAGCAGTACTTC.

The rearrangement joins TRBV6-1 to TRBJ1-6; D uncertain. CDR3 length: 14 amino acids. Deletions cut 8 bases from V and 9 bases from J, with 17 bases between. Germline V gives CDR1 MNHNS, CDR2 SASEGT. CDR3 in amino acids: CASAAVEDRSPLHF. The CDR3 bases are TGTGCCAGCGCGGCCGTTGAGGACCGTTCACCCCTCCACTTT.

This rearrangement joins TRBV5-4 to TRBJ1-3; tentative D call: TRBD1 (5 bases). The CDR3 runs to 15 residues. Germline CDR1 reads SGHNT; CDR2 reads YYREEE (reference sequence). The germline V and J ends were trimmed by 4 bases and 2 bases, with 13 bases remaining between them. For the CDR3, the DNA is TGTGCCAGCAGCCTCCAAGGGGAACCTGGAAACACCATATATTTT. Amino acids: CASSLQGEPGNTIYF.

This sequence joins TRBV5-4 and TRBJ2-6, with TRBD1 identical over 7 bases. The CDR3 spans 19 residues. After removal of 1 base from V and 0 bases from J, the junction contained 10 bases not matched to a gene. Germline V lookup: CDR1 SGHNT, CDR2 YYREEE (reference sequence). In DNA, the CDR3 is TGTGCCAGCAGCTTGTTCATTGGACAGGCCATCTCTGGGGCCAACGTCCTGACTTTC. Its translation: CASSLFIGQAISGANVLTF.

CDR3 DNA: TGTGCCAGCAGCTTAGAAGGACTAGCGACCGGGGAGCTGTTTTTT. It is translated as CASSLEGLATGELFF. The chain has TRBV7-2 and TRBJ2-2; 9 bases fit TRBD2. V trimming: 1 base; J trimming: 5 bases; junction bases outside the gene matches: 2. Looked up from germline, CDR1 is SGHTA and CDR2 is FQGNSA. The CDR3 runs to 15 residues.

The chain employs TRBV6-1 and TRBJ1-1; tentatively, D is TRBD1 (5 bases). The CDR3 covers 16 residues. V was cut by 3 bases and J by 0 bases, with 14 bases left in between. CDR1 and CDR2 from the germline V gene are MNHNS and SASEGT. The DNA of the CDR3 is TGTGCCAGCAGTGAGGCGGGGGACCCTATGAACACTGAAGCTTTCTTT. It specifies CASSEAGDPMNTEAFF.

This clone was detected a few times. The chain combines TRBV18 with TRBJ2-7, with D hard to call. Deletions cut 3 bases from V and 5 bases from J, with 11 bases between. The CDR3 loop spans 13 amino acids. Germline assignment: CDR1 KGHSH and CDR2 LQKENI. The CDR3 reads CASSPRLGDEQYF. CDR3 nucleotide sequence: TGTGCCAGCTCACCTCGGTTGGGTGACGAGCAGTACTTC. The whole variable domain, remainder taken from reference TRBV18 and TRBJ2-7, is NAGVMQNPRHLVRRRGQEARLRCSPMKGHSHVYWYRQLPEEGLKFMVYLQKENIIDESGMPKERFSAEFPKEGPSILRIQQVVRGDSAAYFCASSPRLGDEQYFGPGTRLTVT.

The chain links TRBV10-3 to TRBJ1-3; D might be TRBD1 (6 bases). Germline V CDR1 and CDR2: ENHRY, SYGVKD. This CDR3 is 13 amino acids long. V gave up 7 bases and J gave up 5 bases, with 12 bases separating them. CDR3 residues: CAINPGGRNTIYF. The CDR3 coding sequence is TGTGCCATCAATCCGGGGGGGCGAAACACCATATATTTT.

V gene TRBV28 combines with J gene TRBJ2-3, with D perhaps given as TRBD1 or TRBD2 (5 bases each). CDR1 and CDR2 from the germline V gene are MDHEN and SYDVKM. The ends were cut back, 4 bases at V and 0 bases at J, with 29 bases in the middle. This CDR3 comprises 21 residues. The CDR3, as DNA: TGTGCCAGCAGTTCCATATTATGGGGATATCTCCCGGGACCGAGCACAGATACGCAGTATTTT. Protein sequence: CASSSILWGYLPGPSTDTQYF.

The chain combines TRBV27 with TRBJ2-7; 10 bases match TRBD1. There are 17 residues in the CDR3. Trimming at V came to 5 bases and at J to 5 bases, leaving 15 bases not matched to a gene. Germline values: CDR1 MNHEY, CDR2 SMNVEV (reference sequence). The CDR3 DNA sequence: TGTGCCAGCAGTAGAGTCGGACAGGGGGTTTCGGGACACGAGCAGTACTTC. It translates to CASSRVGQGVSGHEQYF.